One sample yielded the 9 T cell receptor beta chains listed below, sequenced in a study of cytomegalovirus exposure and HLA in healthy donors. Amplification used 60 Vbeta primers and 13 Jbeta primers. Clones were read by immunoSEQ multiplex PCR, and TCRdb kept only the in-frame ones, dropping some. This sample has some 150,000 clones, with 70% to 80% found just once. Material for sequencing was PBMCs. These TCRs come from a female donor in good health and CMV-seropositive.

V is TRBV7-2 and J is TRBJ2-2; no reliable D call. This CDR3 has 14 amino acids. CDR1 is SGHTA and CDR2 is FQGNSA in the germline V gene. Trimming left V 7 bases short and J 2 bases short, with 11 bases between. CDR3 DNA: TGTGCCAGCATTGCGGAGCAAAACACCGGGGAGCTGTTTTTT. This encodes CASIAEQNTGELFF.

This rearrangement joins TRBV30 to TRBJ1-3, with TRBD1 matching over 7 bases. The ends lost 1 base at V and 2 bases at J; junction bases unmatched: 2. The CDR3 runs 14 residues. The V gene's germline CDR1 is GTSNPN and CDR2 SVGIG (reference sequence). The CDR3 DNA reads TGTGCCTGGAGTGGGACAGGAACTGGAAACACCATATATTTT. Translating gives CAWSGTGTGNTIYF.

This sequence joins TRBV11-2 and TRBJ1-2; unclear D gene. The length of the CDR3 is 14 residues. The V and J ends lost 5 bases and 2 bases respectively, with 12 bases between them. Germline V CDR1 and CDR2: SGHAT, FQNNGV. The CDR3 sequence: CASSPLRGNYGYTF. The CDR3 nucleotides read TGTGCCAGCAGCCCGTTGCGAGGCAACTATGGCTACACCTTC.

CDR3 coding DNA: TGTGCCAGCAGCCAGGGAGGAAACACCATATATTTT. This translates into CASSQGGNTIYF. The V and J genes are TRBV2 and TRBJ1-3; perhaps TRBD1 as D (5 bases). The V end lost 6 bases, the J end lost 4 bases, and 7 bases lay between the germline ends. CDR1 is SNHLY and CDR2 is FYNNEI in the germline V gene. The CDR3 contains 12 residues.

The chain is built from TRBV25-1 and TRBJ2-5; D is perhaps TRBD1 (6 bases). The J call may be mistaken, given a closer DNA end match to TRBJ2-7. The CDR3 consists of 12 residues. Per the germline V gene, CDR1 is MGHDK and CDR2 is SYGVNS. CDR3 amino acids: CASSRGSYEQYF. CDR3 nucleotides: TGTGCCAGCAGCAGGGGCTCCTACGAGCAGTACTTC.

DNA of the CDR3: TGTGCCAGTAGTATCAACAGGGGAGACACTGAAGCTTTCTTT. Encoded protein: CASSINRGDTEAFF. The rearrangement uses TRBV19 and TRBJ1-1, with 7 bases lining up with TRBD1. In germline, CDR1 is LNHDA, CDR2 SQIVND (reference sequence). The CDR3 runs to 14 residues. V shed 3 bases and J 3 bases; nucleotides not matched to a gene: 4.

This chain uses TRBV13 with TRBJ2-1; a weak D match, TRBD1 (5 bases). Germline CDR1 is PRHDT and CDR2 is FYEKMQ (reference sequence). The V and J ends lost 5 bases and 8 bases respectively, with 19 bases between them. CDR3 size: 15 residues. DNA for the CDR3: TGTGCCAGCAGCCGCAGCAGTGGTGGGGCGGATGAGCAGTTCTTC. Protein product: CASSRSSGGADEQFF.

V usage is TRBV6-6 and J usage is TRBJ1-2; TRBD1 might be the D (5 bases). The CDR3 totals 14 residues. The V gene's germline CDR1 is MNHNY and CDR2 SVGAGI (reference sequence). V gave up 0 bases and J gave up 4 bases, with 9 bases separating them. The CDR3 loop reads CASSYSTATYGYTF. The CDR3 DNA follows: TGTGCCAGCAGTTACTCGACAGCCACCTATGGCTACACCTTC.

The chain links TRBV18 to TRBJ2-1; possibly TRBD1 for D (6 bases). The V gene lost 1 base and the J gene lost 0 bases, with 7 bases spanning the gap. Germline V gives CDR1 KGHSH, CDR2 LQKENI. This CDR3 region has 15 residues. DNA of the CDR3: TGTGCCAGCTCACCACAGGGGGTCTCCTACAATGAGCAGTTCTTC. Protein product: CASSPQGVSYNEQFF.